The 25 T cell receptor beta chains reported below all come from one sample, sequenced in a study of T cells in Graves' hyperthyroidism and ophthalmopathy. Regions amplified from RNA transcripts were the TCR beta CDR3 regions. First-round RT-PCR of the TCR CDR3 relied on the HTBI primer set. TCRdb re-called the multiplex PCR reads through MiXCR, storing one row per CDR3 protein. This sample has roughly 740,000 distinct CDR3 sequences, with about a sixth found just once. The sample was blood. The receptors were gathered from a man aged 18 to 35 with Graves' hyperthyroidism.

At least ten counts were recorded for this clonotype. The DNA of the CDR3 is TGTGCCAGCAGCCCTACAGGAATTTATGGCTACACCTTC. Translation: CASSPTGIYGYTF. The chain is built from TRBV12-3 or TRBV12-4 and TRBJ1-2; perhaps TRBD1 as D (5 bases). Trimming shortened V by 6 bases and J by 5 bases, and 13 bases separated the two germline ends. The CDR3 loop spans 13 amino acids.

This clonotype was detected only a few times. The chain uses TRBV9 and TRBJ2-3, with 9 positions matching TRBD2. The V segment lost 0 bases and the J segment 3 bases; nucleotides outside the gene matches: 11. The germline V gene has CDR1 SGDLS and CDR2 YYNGEE. The CDR3 has 18 residues. CDR3 sequence: CASSVELAGTTGTDTQYF. The DNA of the CDR3 is TGTGCCAGCAGCGTAGAACTAGCGGGCACTACGGGGACAGATACGCAGTATTTT.

This clonotype has at least ten counts. The CDR3, as DNA: TGTGCCGGACGGACATCTCGGGAGCCTGGCTACACCTTC. Its protein is CAGRTSREPGYTF. The genes are TRBV2 and TRBJ1-2, with a weak D call TRBD1 (5 bases). This CDR3 comprises 13 residues. CDR1 and CDR2 from the germline V gene are SNHLY and FYNNEI. The V end was cut by 11 bases, the J end by 7 bases, with 20 bases between.

Only a few counts were recorded for this clonotype. The chain combines TRBV20-1 with TRBJ2-7; D is possibly TRBD2 (5 bases). Per germline, CDR1 DFQATT and CDR2 SNEGSKA (reference sequence). The CDR3 spans 14 residues. The V end was cut by 3 bases, the J end by 0 bases, with 12 bases between. Here the CDR3 DNA reads TGCAGTGCTAGGGGCCCGGGGAGCTCCTACGAGCAGTACTTC. It encodes CSARGPGSSYEQYF.

Ten or more counts support this clonotype. The chain has TRBV10-3 and TRBJ2-3, with 16 bases identical to TRBD2. The CDR3 consists of 20 residues. Germline V gives CDR1 ENHRY, CDR2 SYGVKD. V lost 8 bases, J lost 2 bases, and 16 bases stayed unmatched. The CDR3 is CAISIRGTSGRAFDTDTQYF. The CDR3 DNA reads TGTGCCATCTCGATCAGAGGGACTAGCGGGAGGGCATTTGACACAGATACGCAGTATTTT.

This clonotype appeared many times. V gene TRBV28 combines with J gene TRBJ2-2; no definite D call. This CDR3 is 16 amino acids long. Germline V gene sequence: CDR1 MDHEN, CDR2 SYDVKM. V was shortened by 3 bases and J by 2 bases, with 13 bases between the two germline ends. The CDR3 DNA is TGTGCCAGCAGTTTTGAATGGGCCTCCAACACCGGGGAGCTGTTTTTT. Residues: CASSFEWASNTGELFF.

In its sample, this clonotype was seen many times. The J gene is TRBJ2-7, the V gene TRBV11-2, with a tentative D call TRBD2 (6 bases). Deletions cut 4 bases from V and 3 bases from J, with 10 bases between. This CDR3 has 13 residues. Germline loops: CDR1 SGHAT, CDR2 FQNNGV. CDR3 in amino acids: CASSSISGYEQYF. CDR3 bases: TGTGCCAGCAGCTCGATTAGCGGCTACGAGCAGTACTTC.

This clonotype was found a few times. The chain is built from TRBV20-1 and TRBJ2-5; 7 bases line up with TRBD1. V lost 4 bases and J lost 4; bases outside the gene matches: 9. The CDR3 loop spans 14 amino acids. Germline V lookup: CDR1 DFQATT, CDR2 SNEGSKA (reference sequence). The CDR3: CSANRGFMGETQYF. CDR3 coding DNA: TGCAGTGCTAACAGGGGCTTCATGGGAGAGACCCAGTACTTC.

The sample holds one count of this clonotype. This chain joins TRBV20-1 and TRBJ2-1; tentatively, D is TRBD2 (5 bases). Deletions cut 1 base from V and 0 bases from J, with 7 bases between. The CDR3 spans 14 residues. Germline V gene data show CDR1 as DFQATT and CDR2 as SNEGSKA (reference sequence). The CDR3 loop reads CSARGTPSYNEQFF. CDR3 nucleotide sequence: TGCAGTGCTAGAGGGACTCCCTCCTACAATGAGCAGTTCTTC.

The chain is built from TRBV29-1 and TRBJ1-6, with TRBD1 matching over 7 bases. CDR1 SQVTM and CDR2 ANQGSEA come from the germline V gene. V trimming: 7 bases; J trimming: 1 base; junction bases outside the gene matches: 7. This CDR3 region has 15 residues. This CDR3 is CSARTGQSYNSPLHF. The CDR3 DNA sequence: TGCAGCGCCCGTACGGGACAGTCCTATAATTCACCCCTCCACTTT.

The chain employs TRBV12-3 or TRBV12-4 and TRBJ1-4; D remains unclear. This CDR3 is built from 16 residues. The V and J ends lost 4 bases and 4 bases respectively, with 16 bases between them. The CDR3 protein is CASSSSGRKINEKLFF. CDR3 bases: TGTGCCAGCAGTTCATCAGGCCGTAAGATTAATGAAAAACTGTTTTTT.

This clonotype was detected a few times. This sequence joins TRBV4-3 and TRBJ2-4; tentatively, D is TRBD2 (5 bases). This CDR3 region has 14 residues. Per the germline V gene, CDR1 is LGHNA and CDR2 is YSLEER. The ends were cut back, 3 bases at V and 3 bases at J, with 9 bases in the middle. CDR3 coding DNA: TGCGCCAGCAGCCACACCGGGAACAAAAACATTCAGTACTTC. Translating it yields CASSHTGNKNIQYF.

This clonotype was picked up many times. The chain links TRBV3-1 to TRBJ2-7, with a tentative D call TRBD1 (5 bases). The V and J ends lost 0 bases and 6 bases respectively, with 6 bases between them. The CDR3 extends over 12 amino acids. Germline assignment: CDR1 LGHDT and CDR2 YNNKEL (reference sequence). The CDR3 nucleotides read TGTGCCAGCAGCCAAGAAAGGGGCGAGCAGTACTTC. Translating gives CASSQERGEQYF.

This clonotype has more than one count but fewer than ten. The rearrangement uses TRBV9 and TRBJ2-5; possibly TRBD2 for D (5 bases). Germline V lookup: CDR1 SGDLS, CDR2 YYNGEE. The CDR3 has 15 amino acids. V was shortened by 0 bases and J by 0 bases, with 9 bases between the two germline ends. The CDR3 region has the DNA TGTGCCAGCAGCGTAGAGAGCGGAGACCAAGAGACCCAGTACTTC. As protein: CASSVESGDQETQYF.

The table lists this clonotype with a few counts. V gene TRBV2 combines with J gene TRBJ2-7; 10 bases align to TRBD2. Germline V CDR1 and CDR2: SNHLY, FYNNEI. V was clipped by 7 bases and J by 5 bases; unmatched bases: 5. This CDR3 comprises 13 residues. CDR3 sequence reads: CASILAGVNEQYF. The CDR3 DNA follows: TGTGCCAGCATTCTAGCGGGAGTCAACGAGCAGTACTTC.

This clonotype was observed a handful of times. The rearrangement uses TRBV5-6 and TRBJ2-5; TRBD1 is a possible D gene (5 bases). This CDR3 has 14 amino acids. CDR1 is SGHDT and CDR2 is YYEEEE in the germline V gene. V was clipped by 7 bases and J by 4 bases, with 17 bases between them. The CDR3 here is CASGQGPVGETQYF. CDR3 sequence (DNA): TGTGCCAGCGGTCAGGGCCCTGTGGGAGAGACCCAGTACTTC.

The rearrangement joins TRBV4-3 to TRBJ1-1; no reliable D call. V was clipped by 0 bases and J by 8 bases, with 13 bases between them. Germline-derived CDR1 and CDR2 are LGHNA and YSLEER. This CDR3 contains 14 residues. CDR3 sequence (DNA): TGCGCCAGCAGCCAAGACGTTCGGGTTGTGGAAGCTTTCTTT. It is translated as CASSQDVRVVEAFF.

Of note for this clonotype: Being one base from a much bigger clone, this may be a read error. The V and J genes are TRBV28 and TRBJ1-1; a possible D gene is TRBD1 (5 bases). CDR1 MDHEN and CDR2 SYDVKM come from the germline V gene. CDR3 length equals 14 residues. The CDR3 nucleotides read TGTGCCAGCACCCCATGGGACTTGAACACTGAAGCTCTCTTT. This translates into CASTPWDLNTEALF.

As concerns this clonotype: A read error may produce the germline difference seen at one junction end. The CDR3 region has the DNA TGTGCCAGCAGCCCACCGGGACTAGGGATTCGGTCCTACAATGAGCGGTTCTTC. Translation gives CASSPPGLGIRSYNERFF. The chain links TRBV7-8 to TRBJ2-1, with TRBD2 identical over 8 bases. Germline CDR1 reads SGHVS; CDR2 reads FQNEAQ. This CDR3 spans 18 amino acids.

Relative to its sample, this clonotype is medium-sized. The chain combines TRBV11-3 with TRBJ2-1; D uncertain. Trimming took off 6 bases at V and 10 bases at J, with 13 bases between the two ends. This CDR3 has 12 amino acids. The germline gives CDR1 SGHNT, CDR2 YENEEA. CDR3 sequence: CASSPRQDEQFF. The DNA for the CDR3 is TGTGCCAGCAGTCCTCGGCAGGACGAGCAGTTCTTC. The variable domain in full, completed from reference TRBV11-3 and TRBJ2-1, reads EAGVVQSPRYKIIEKKQPVAFWCNPISGHNTLYWYLQNLGQGPELLIRYENEEAVDDSQLPKDRFSAERLKGVDSTLKIQPAELGDSAVYLCASSPRQDEQFFGPGTRLTVL.

This clonotype was observed at least ten times. The rearrangement uses TRBV28 and TRBJ2-1, with TRBD2 identical over 13 bases. With V trimmed by 8 bases and J by 6 bases, 7 bases remained unmatched. Germline loops: CDR1 MDHEN, CDR2 SYDVKM. The CDR3 has 15 amino acids. The CDR3 DNA reads as TGTGCCAGCGGCACAGGACTAGCGGGAGTCAATGAGCAGTTCTTC. Residues: CASGTGLAGVNEQFF.

This chain joins TRBV18 and TRBJ1-1; D unresolved. Trimming removed 3 bases at V and 0 bases at J, with 17 bases between. Per germline, CDR1 KGHSH and CDR2 LQKENI. This CDR3 is 17 amino acids long. CDR3 in DNA: TGTGCCAGCTCACCGGAGGTTCCCGAATATATGAACACTGAAGCTTTCTTT. Translation: CASSPEVPEYMNTEAFF.

This clonotype was picked up many times. This chain connects TRBV20-1 to TRBJ2-7; D might be TRBD2 (6 bases). CDR1 and CDR2 (germline): DFQATT, SNEGSKA (reference sequence). Trimming took off 0 bases at V and 3 bases at J, with 30 bases between the two ends. This CDR3 is 20 amino acids long. This CDR3 is CSARDWKARLGASANYEQYF. In DNA, the CDR3 is TGCAGTGCTAGAGATTGGAAGGCACGCTTGGGAGCTAGCGCCAACTACGAGCAGTACTTC.

In its sample, this clonotype was seen many times. The chain employs TRBV2 and TRBJ2-5; 9 bases line up with TRBD1. Looked up from germline, CDR1 is SNHLY and CDR2 is FYNNEI. The trim removed 5 bases at V and 2 bases at J, leaving 9 bases unmatched. This CDR3 is built from 16 residues. The CDR3: CASSFRTGVWQETQYF. As DNA, the CDR3 is TGTGCCAGCAGTTTCCGGACAGGGGTATGGCAAGAGACCCAGTACTTC.

This clonotype was seen many times. This chain connects TRBV11-2 to TRBJ2-7; the D gene could be TRBD1 or TRBD2 (5 bases each). Germline V lookup: CDR1 SGHAT, CDR2 FQNNGV. V gave up 5 bases and J gave up 3 bases, with 23 bases separating them. The CDR3 has 17 amino acids. The chain's CDR3 is CASSMVGWGSTIYEQYF. In DNA, the CDR3 is TGTGCCAGCAGCATGGTTGGATGGGGGTCGACAATCTACGAGCAGTACTTC.